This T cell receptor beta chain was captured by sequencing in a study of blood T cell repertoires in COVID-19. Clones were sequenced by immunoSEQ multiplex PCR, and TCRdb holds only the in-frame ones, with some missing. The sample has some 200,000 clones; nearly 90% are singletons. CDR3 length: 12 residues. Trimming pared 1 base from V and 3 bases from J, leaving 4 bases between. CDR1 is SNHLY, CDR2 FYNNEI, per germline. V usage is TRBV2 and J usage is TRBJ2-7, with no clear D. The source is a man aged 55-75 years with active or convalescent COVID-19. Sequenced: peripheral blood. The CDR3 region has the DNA TGTGCCAGCAGTGAAGTAGACTACGAGCAGTACTTC. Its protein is CASSEVDYEQYF. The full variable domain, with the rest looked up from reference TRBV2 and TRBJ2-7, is EPEVTQTPSHQVTQMGQEVILRCVPISNHLYFYWYRQILGQKVEFLVSFYNNEISEKSEIFDDQFSVERPDGSNFTLKIRSTKLEDSAMYFCASSEVDYEQYFGPGTRLTVT.